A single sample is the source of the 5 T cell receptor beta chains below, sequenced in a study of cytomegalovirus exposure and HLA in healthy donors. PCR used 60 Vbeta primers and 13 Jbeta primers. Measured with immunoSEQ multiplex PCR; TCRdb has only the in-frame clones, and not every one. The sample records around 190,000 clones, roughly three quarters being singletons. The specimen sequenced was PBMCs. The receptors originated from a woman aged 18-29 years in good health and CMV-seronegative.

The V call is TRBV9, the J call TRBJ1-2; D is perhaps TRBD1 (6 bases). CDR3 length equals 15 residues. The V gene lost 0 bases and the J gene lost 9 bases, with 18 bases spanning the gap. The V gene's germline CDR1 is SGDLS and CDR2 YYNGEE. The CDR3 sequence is CASSVAGVREGSYTF. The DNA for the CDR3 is TGTGCCAGCAGCGTAGCAGGGGTGAGGGAAGGGAGCTACACCTTC.

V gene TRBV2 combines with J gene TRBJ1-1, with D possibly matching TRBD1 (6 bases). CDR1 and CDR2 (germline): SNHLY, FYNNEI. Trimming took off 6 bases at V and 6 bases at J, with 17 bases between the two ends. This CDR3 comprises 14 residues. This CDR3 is CASSGQFNGAEAFF. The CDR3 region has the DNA TGTGCCAGCAGCGGACAGTTCAACGGCGCTGAAGCTTTCTTT. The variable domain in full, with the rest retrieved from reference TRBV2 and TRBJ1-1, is EPEVTQTPSHQVTQMGQEVILRCVPISNHLYFYWYRQILGQKVEFLVSFYNNEISEKSEIFDDQFSVERPDGSNFTLKIRSTKLEDSAMYFCASSGQFNGAEAFFGQGTRLTVV.

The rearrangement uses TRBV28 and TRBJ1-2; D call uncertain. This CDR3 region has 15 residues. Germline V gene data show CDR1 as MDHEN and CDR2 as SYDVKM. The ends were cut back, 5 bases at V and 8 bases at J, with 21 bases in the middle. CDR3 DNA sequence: TGTGCCAGCAGTCAGTGGATTAGGAGGGAGGGAGGCTACACCTTC. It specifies CASSQWIRREGGYTF.

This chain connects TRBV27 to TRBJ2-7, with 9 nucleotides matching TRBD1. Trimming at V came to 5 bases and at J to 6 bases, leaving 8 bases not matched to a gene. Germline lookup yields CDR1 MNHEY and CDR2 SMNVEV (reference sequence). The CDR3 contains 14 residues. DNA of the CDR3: TGTGCCAGCAGTCGCCCGGACAGGGGTGCCGAGCAGTACTTC. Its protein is CASSRPDRGAEQYF.

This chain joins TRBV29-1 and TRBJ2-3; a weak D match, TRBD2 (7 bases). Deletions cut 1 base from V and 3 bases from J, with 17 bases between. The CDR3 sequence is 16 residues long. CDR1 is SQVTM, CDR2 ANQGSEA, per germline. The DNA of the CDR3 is TGCAGCGTTGAAGGGGGAGGGGGGCTAGCGACAGATACGCAGTATTTT. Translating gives CSVEGGGGLATDTQYF.